The 13 T cell receptor beta chains below come from one sample, sequenced in a study of T cells in Graves' hyperthyroidism and ophthalmopathy. There were TCR beta CDR3 regions amplified from RNA transcripts. The TCR CDR3 was amplified in a first-round RT-PCR using the HTBI primer set. MiXCR, applied by TCRdb to the multiplex PCR reads, yields one record per CDR3 protein. The data contain about 360,000 distinct CDR3 sequences, under 15% of them seen just once; the ten biggest clones take up roughly 8.3%. The source material was blood. All receptors come from a woman under 30 with Graves' hyperthyroidism.

Comments on this clonotype: A much larger clonotype is one base distant, so this may be a read error. The rearrangement links TRBV30 to TRBJ2-1, with TRBD1 identical over 9 bases. In germline, CDR1 is GTSNPN, CDR2 SVGIG (reference sequence). CDR3 length: 13 residues. V dropped 3 bases and J dropped 10; count of bases not matched to a gene: 7. The CDR3 sequence: CAWRGQGLNEQFF. As DNA, the CDR3 is TGTGCCTGGAGGGGACAGGGTCTAAACGAGCAGTTCTTC.

The chain recombines TRBV6-1 with TRBJ2-2; 10 bases line up with TRBD2. J was trimmed by 8 bases and V by 2 bases; bases with no gene match: 2. The CDR3 consists of 14 residues. In germline, CDR1 is MNHNS, CDR2 SASEGT. Here the CDR3 reads CASSELAGVGELFF. CDR3 DNA sequence: TGTGCCAGCAGTGAACTAGCGGGAGTGGGGGAGCTGTTTTTT.

This clonotype was counted many times. The chain has TRBV6-1 and TRBJ1-6, with no clear D. The CDR3 extends over 16 amino acids. Germline V gene lookup returns CDR1 MNHNS and CDR2 SASEGT. Trimming left V 6 bases short and J 7 bases short, with 19 bases between. The CDR3 DNA is TGTGCCAGCAGCCCTAATCCCGGGATCGCAAATTCACCCCTCCACTTT. Encoded protein: CASSPNPGIANSPLHF.

V gene TRBV19 combines with J gene TRBJ2-1; D is unclear. This CDR3 region has 14 residues. Germline-derived CDR1 and CDR2 are LNHDA and SQIVND (reference sequence). V dropped 1 base and J dropped 6 bases, with 10 bases sitting between them. The CDR3 nucleotides read TGTGCCAGTAGTATAGTACTGTCGGGCAATGAGCAGTTCTTC. As protein: CASSIVLSGNEQFF.

This clonotype appeared many times. The chain carries TRBV28 and TRBJ2-5; 7 bases are shared with TRBD2. The CDR3 has 16 residues. Germline CDR1 and CDR2: MDHEN and SYDVKM. Trimming cost V 5 bases and J 1 base; bases outside gene matches: 10. In nucleotides, the CDR3 is TGTGCCAGCAGTCCACACGGGGAGGGCCGCCAAGAGACCCAGTACTTC. This sequence encodes CASSPHGEGRQETQYF.

This clonotype was picked up many times. This rearrangement joins TRBV20-1 to TRBJ1-1, with a tentative D call TRBD1 (5 bases). The germline V gene encodes CDR1 DFQATT and CDR2 SNEGSKA (reference sequence). The CDR3 consists of 12 residues. Trimming took off 5 bases at V and 1 base at J, with 8 bases between the two ends. The CDR3: CSAEQANTEAFF. The CDR3 bases are TGCAGTGCTGAACAGGCGAACACTGAAGCTTTCTTT.

V is TRBV6-2 or TRBV6-3 and J is TRBJ2-1; the D gene is possibly TRBD1 (6 bases). The V and J ends lost 7 bases and 3 bases respectively, with 13 bases between them. Germline CDR1 MNHEY, CDR2 SVGEGT. The CDR3 sequence is 14 residues long. The CDR3: CASNTGTYYNEQFF. CDR3 coding DNA: TGTGCCAGCAATACAGGGACCTACTACAATGAGCAGTTCTTC.

This clonotype has a count of ten or more. The chain combines TRBV12-3 or TRBV12-4 with TRBJ2-7, with D unclear. Trimming stripped 0 bases from V and 3 bases from J, with 9 bases between. This CDR3 region has 14 residues. CDR3 nucleotides: TGTGCCAGCAGTTTAGCCCGGGCCGGCTACGAGCAGTACTTC. Translating it yields CASSLARAGYEQYF.

This clonotype was recorded many times. The chain employs TRBV20-1 and TRBJ1-2; the match to TRBD1 covers 8 bases. This CDR3 contains 15 residues. Germline V gene sequence: CDR1 DFQATT, CDR2 SNEGSKA (reference sequence). CDR3 sequence: CTTPGETGGNYGYTF. The CDR3 nucleotides are TGCACCACCCCAGGGGAAACAGGGGGTAACTATGGCTACACCTTC.

Only a few counts were recorded for this clonotype. This chain links TRBV7-2 with TRBJ1-4; D may be TRBD1 (6 bases). The V gene's germline CDR1 is SGHTA and CDR2 FQGNSA. The germline V and J ends were trimmed by 5 bases and 8 bases, with 15 bases remaining between them. This CDR3 contains 14 residues. The CDR3 loop is CASSRGTLLEKLFF. CDR3 nucleotides: TGTGCCAGCAGCCGGGGGACACTGCTCGAAAAACTGTTTTTT.

This chain uses TRBV6-1 with TRBJ1-2, with unresolved D. The CDR3 runs to 12 residues. V was clipped by 5 bases and J by 9 bases, with 13 bases between them. Germline CDR1 is MNHNS and CDR2 is SASEGT. CDR3 in DNA: TGTGCCAGCAGTTTGGGTCGGGGTAGCTACACCTTC. This encodes CASSLGRGSYTF.

At least ten counts were recorded for this clonotype. The chain couples TRBV2 to TRBJ1-1; D is uncertain. This CDR3 comprises 14 residues. Trimming took off 6 bases at V and 1 base at J, with 12 bases between the two ends. Per germline, CDR1 SNHLY and CDR2 FYNNEI. CDR3 sequence: CASRPVSQNTEAFF. CDR3 nucleotide sequence: TGTGCCAGCAGGCCGGTGTCTCAGAACACTGAAGCTTTCTTT. Full variable domain (outside the CDR3, taken from reference TRBV2 and TRBJ1-1): EPEVTQTPSHQVTQMGQEVILRCVPISNHLYFYWYRQILGQKVEFLVSFYNNEISEKSEIFDDQFSVERPDGSNFTLKIRSTKLEDSAMYFCASRPVSQNTEAFFGQGTRLTVV.

V is TRBV4-3 and J is TRBJ2-1; no clear D gene. The CDR3 runs to 15 residues. Looked up from germline, CDR1 is LGHNA and CDR2 is YSLEER. The V and J ends lost 0 bases and 2 bases respectively, with 8 bases between them. CDR3 DNA sequence: TGCGCCAGCAGCCAAGATCTGGATCCCTACAATGAGCAGTTCTTC. Protein: CASSQDLDPYNEQFF.